This T cell receptor (beta chain) was recovered during a study of T-cell reconstitution after alpha-beta-depleted transplantation in children. This clonotype was seen repeatedly, ten times or more. Its antigen is as yet unknown. Study conclusions and caveats: Several hundred expanded graft clones reportedly gave rise to the alpha-beta T cells present about two months after transplant. Newly produced T cells mostly accounted for T-cell counts and diversity one year post-transplant. Some patients showed high day-60 TCRbeta diversity, which derived from surviving recipient T cells and thymic progenitors.

Germline V CDR1 and CDR2: DFQATT, SNEGSKA (reference sequence). This CDR3 is built from 11 residues. The ends were cut back, 3 bases at V and 1 base at J, with 4 bases in the middle. Researchers prepared the TCRbeta library using unique molecular identifiers, the study reports. Via MiXCR, TCRdb re-called the PCR reads, giving one row per CDR3 protein. Among about 130,000 distinct CDR3 sequences, 9.5% to 10% were seen once, and the ten largest hold around 24%. The source of this sequence is a girl in the first two years of life who had a stem cell transplant for combined immunodeficiency, so the T cells may come from the graft donor. The rearrangement uses TRBV20-1 and TRBJ2-7; D gene unclear. Here the sequenced sample was PBMCs, mostly from graft donor cells, taken 180 days after TCRalphabeta/CD19-depleted stem cell transplant. The CDR3 DNA follows: TGCAGTGCTAGTAATTCCTACGAGCAGTACTTC. It is translated as CSASNSYEQYF.